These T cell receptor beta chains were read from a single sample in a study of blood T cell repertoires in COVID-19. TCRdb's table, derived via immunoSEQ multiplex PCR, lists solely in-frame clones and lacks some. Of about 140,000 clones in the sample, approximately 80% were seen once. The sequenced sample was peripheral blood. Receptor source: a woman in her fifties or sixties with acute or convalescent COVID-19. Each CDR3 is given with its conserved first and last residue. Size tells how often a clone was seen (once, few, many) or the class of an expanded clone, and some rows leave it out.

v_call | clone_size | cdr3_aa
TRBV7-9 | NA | CASRGGLSYGYTF
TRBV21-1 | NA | CASSKRQRTPYNEQFF
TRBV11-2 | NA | CASSLGEYQGTQYF
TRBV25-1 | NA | CASSPSGIDEQFF
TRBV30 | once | CAWSLGTGGTEKLFF
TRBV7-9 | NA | CASSLGRLAPYEQYF
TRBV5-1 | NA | CASSLDREWGNEQFF
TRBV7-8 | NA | CASSFGGRYDEQYF
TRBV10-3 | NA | CAISEPMEVGQFF
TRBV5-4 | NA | CASSFDQGYNSYEQYF
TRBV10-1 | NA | CASRDSGNTEAFF
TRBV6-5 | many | CASSPSGTPRNIQYF
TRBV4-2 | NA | CASREARTGVVNTQYF
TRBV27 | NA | CASSSIRETGSQSKTNEKLFF
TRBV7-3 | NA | CASSFNNEQFF
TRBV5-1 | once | CASSLPSGTGNEKLFF
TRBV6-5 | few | CASEQGRNSPLHF
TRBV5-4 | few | CASSFLDSNTDTQYF
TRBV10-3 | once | CAITPDRGRRPSTF
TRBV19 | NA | CASSTSALTYNEQFF
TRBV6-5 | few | CASSRTGVTNYGYTF
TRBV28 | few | CASSQTSAYEQYF
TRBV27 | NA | CASSLRLGHNEQFF